These 23 T cell receptor beta chains were sequenced from one sample in a study of blood T cell repertoires in COVID-19. Sequencing used immunoSEQ multiplex PCR; TCRdb keeps in-frame clones, though not all of them. The table has approximately 11,000 clones, approximately 87% seen once. The material sequenced was peripheral blood. These receptor sequences come from a human donor in a cohort sampled during active COVID-19.

The chain employs TRBV28 and TRBJ1-1, with 8 bases lining up with TRBD1. Germline CDR1 is MDHEN and CDR2 is SYDVKM. CDR3 size: 15 residues. V was clipped by 5 bases and J by 1 base; unmatched bases: 6. CDR3 nucleotide sequence: TGTGCCAGCAGTGCCCAGGGGGCTCAGAACACTGAAGCTTTCTTT. Its protein is CASSAQGAQNTEAFF.

The chain uses TRBV5-1 and TRBJ1-1, with 9 bases identical to TRBD1. CDR3 length: 13 amino acids. Trimming took 5 bases from V and 5 from J; bases not matched to a gene: 4. Germline loops: CDR1 SGHRS, CDR2 YFSETQ. DNA for the CDR3: TGCGCCAGCAGGACAGGGGGTGGTACTGAAGCTTTCTTT. Translating it yields CASRTGGGTEAFF. Full variable domain (remainder filled in from reference TRBV5-1 and TRBJ1-1): KAGVTQTPRYLIKTRGQQVTLSCSPISGHRSVSWYQQTPGQGLQFLFEYFSETQRNKGNFPGRFSGRQFSNSRSEMNVSTLELGDSALYLCASRTGGGTEAFFGQGTRLTVV.

The table lists this clone with a few counts. CDR3 nucleotide sequence: TGTGCCAGCAGTTTAGGGACAGGGAGGATGACAGATACGCAGTATTTT. This gives the protein CASSLGTGRMTDTQYF. V gene TRBV28 combines with J gene TRBJ2-3; 9 bases line up with TRBD1. The length of the CDR3 is 16 residues. From germline, CDR1 is MDHEN and CDR2 SYDVKM. J was trimmed by 3 bases and V by 2 bases; bases with no gene match: 6.

V gene TRBV6-2 or TRBV6-3 combines with J gene TRBJ2-1; 16 bases match TRBD2. This CDR3 is 21 amino acids long. Trimming cost V 1 base and J 3 bases; bases outside gene matches: 12. Germline V gene lookup returns CDR1 MNHEY and CDR2 SVGEGT. Written as DNA, the CDR3 is TGTGCCAGCAGTTACTTCGAGGGACTAGCGGGAGGGTTAGGTCGCTACAATGAGCAGTTCTTC. It is translated as CASSYFEGLAGGLGRYNEQFF.

The chain uses TRBV25-1 and TRBJ1-2; a weak D match, TRBD1 (5 bases). The germline V and J ends were trimmed by 7 bases and 8 bases, with 17 bases remaining between them. Germline values: CDR1 MGHDK, CDR2 SYGVNS. This CDR3 spans 13 amino acids. DNA for the CDR3: TGTGCCAGCACTCCCCGGGGGGGGAGCGGCTACACCTTC. Residues: CASTPRGGSGYTF.

The chain joins TRBV19 to TRBJ1-5; a weak D match, TRBD1 (6 bases). The CDR3 runs to 16 residues. Germline CDR1 LNHDA, CDR2 SQIVND (reference sequence). The V and J ends lost 3 bases and 1 base respectively, with 13 bases between them. The CDR3 DNA is TGTGCCAGTAGTATTATGGGGGCGAACAGCAATCAGCCCCAGCATTTT. Encoded protein: CASSIMGANSNQPQHF.

In its sample, this clone was seen once. The chain employs TRBV3-1 (or the pseudogene TRBV3-2) and TRBJ2-1; TRBD2 agrees at 11 bases. Germline loops: CDR1 LGHDT, CDR2 YNNKEL (reference sequence). This CDR3 has 16 amino acids. The V gene end was trimmed by 5 bases and the J gene end by 4 bases; junction bases not matched to a gene: 7. The CDR3 region is CASSIRASGRYNEQFF. DNA of the CDR3: TGTGCCAGCAGCATTCGGGCTAGCGGGAGGTACAATGAGCAGTTCTTC.

Here the CDR3 reads CASSLGTTEGYGYTF. DNA of the CDR3: TGTGCCAGCAGCTTAGGGACTACGGAGGGGTATGGCTACACCTTC. The V call is TRBV11-2, the J call TRBJ1-2; maybe TRBD1 (5 bases). CDR1 and CDR2 (germline): SGHAT, FQNNGV. This CDR3 has 15 amino acids. V lost 1 base and J 5 bases, leaving 14 bases between the germline ends.

The gene calls are TRBV19 and TRBJ2-2; D perhaps matches TRBD1 (6 bases). Between the trimmed V and J ends, which lost 7 bases and 1 base, there was a span of 16 bases. CDR1 and CDR2 from the germline V gene are LNHDA and SQIVND (reference sequence). The CDR3 covers 16 residues. The chain's CDR3 is CASNPRDIRNTGELFF. The DNA of the CDR3 is TGTGCCAGTAACCCCAGGGACATACGGAACACCGGGGAGCTGTTTTTT.

The chain couples TRBV18 to TRBJ1-1; D is unclear. CDR3 length: 13 amino acids. V lost 2 bases and J 1 base, leaving 5 bases between the germline ends. Germline lookup yields CDR1 KGHSH and CDR2 LQKENI. Here the CDR3 DNA reads TGTGCCAGCTCACCAGGAGGGAACACTGAAGCTTTCTTT. Amino acids: CASSPGGNTEAFF.

The chain combines TRBV27 with TRBJ2-1, with D perhaps matching TRBD2 (5 bases). The CDR3 has 13 amino acids. V gave up 7 bases and J gave up 1 base, with 8 bases separating them. In germline, CDR1 is MNHEY, CDR2 SMNVEV (reference sequence). The CDR3 region is CASNTGSYNEQFF. In nucleotides, the CDR3 is TGTGCCAGCAACACGGGGTCCTACAATGAGCAGTTCTTC.

The chain couples TRBV6-1 to TRBJ2-7; D might be TRBD1 (6 bases). The CDR3 runs to 15 residues. V shed 0 bases and J shed 3 bases, with 12 bases lying between them. Germline V gene lookup returns CDR1 MNHNS and CDR2 SASEGT. For the CDR3, the DNA is TGTGCCAGCAGTGAAGCGCTTCGAGGGGGCTACGAGCAGTACTTC. Protein sequence: CASSEALRGGYEQYF.

V and J are TRBV5-4 and TRBJ1-1; 8 nucleotides align to TRBD1. Germline values: CDR1 SGHNT, CDR2 YYREEE (reference sequence). J lost 3 bases, V lost 0 bases, and 7 bases had no gene match. The CDR3 runs to 16 residues. The CDR3 bases are TGTGCCAGCAGCTTGGGCTCAGGGGGCTTCGACACTGAAGCTTTCTTT. This encodes CASSLGSGGFDTEAFF.

The V call is TRBV7-2, the J call TRBJ1-6; D perhaps matches TRBD1 (5 bases). The CDR3 has 16 residues. Trimming cost V 5 bases and J 7 bases, with 18 bases left between them. CDR1 and CDR2 (germline): SGHTA, FQGNSA. CDR3 nucleotide sequence: TGTGCCAGCAGCCCAAGGCAGGGATACAAGAATTCACCCCTCCACTTT. This encodes CASSPRQGYKNSPLHF.

CDR3 residues: CASSSGGQETQYF. The CDR3 nucleotides read TGTGCCAGCAGTTCGGGGGGTCAAGAGACCCAGTACTTC. The chain is built from TRBV27 and TRBJ2-5, with 7 bases that match TRBD2. Trimming at V came to 4 bases and at J to 2 bases, leaving 1 base not matched to a gene. The germline V gene encodes CDR1 MNHEY and CDR2 SMNVEV (reference sequence). The CDR3 spans 13 residues.

The rearrangement joins TRBV5-1 to TRBJ1-6; D is uncertain. Per the germline V gene, CDR1 is SGHRS and CDR2 is YFSETQ. Trimming stripped 3 bases from V and 9 bases from J, with 10 bases between. This CDR3 comprises 13 residues. This chain's CDR3 is CASSSEGGSPLHF. The CDR3 bases are TGCGCCAGCAGCTCCGAGGGAGGTTCACCCCTCCACTTT.

The rearrangement joins TRBV5-1 to TRBJ2-4; D is possibly TRBD2 (7 bases). Trimming stripped 0 bases from V and 4 bases from J, with 17 bases between. Germline V gene sequence: CDR1 SGHRS, CDR2 YFSETQ. The CDR3 length is 17 residues. CDR3: CASSLGAGAQGKNIQYF. Written as DNA, the CDR3 is TGCGCCAGCAGCTTGGGCGCGGGAGCTCAGGGGAAAAACATTCAGTACTTC. Combining the CDR3 with reference TRBV5-1 and TRBJ2-4 gives the whole variable domain KAGVTQTPRYLIKTRGQQVTLSCSPISGHRSVSWYQQTPGQGLQFLFEYFSETQRNKGNFPGRFSGRQFSNSRSEMNVSTLELGDSALYLCASSLGAGAQGKNIQYFGAGTRLSVL.

The V and J genes are TRBV9 and TRBJ2-2; TRBD1 matches 7 bases. The J segment lost 7 bases and the V segment lost 6 bases, leaving 9 bases of the junction unmatched. Germline V gives CDR1 SGDLS, CDR2 YYNGEE. The CDR3 covers 14 residues. This chain's CDR3 is CASTKGAVDGELFF. CDR3 bases: TGTGCCAGCACCAAGGGGGCGGTTGACGGGGAGCTGTTTTTT.

The chain uses TRBV6-5 and TRBJ2-3, with TRBD2 matching over 9 bases. The germline V gene has CDR1 MNHEY and CDR2 SVGAGI. This CDR3 contains 15 residues. Losses at the gene ends were 4 bases for V and 5 bases for J; bases not matched to a gene: 7. The CDR3 protein is CASSFSGRSGDTQYF. CDR3 nucleotides: TGTGCCAGCAGTTTCAGCGGGAGGAGTGGAGATACGCAGTATTTT.

The V and J genes are TRBV5-1 and TRBJ2-1, with 7 bases fitting TRBD1. This CDR3 has 14 amino acids. Per the germline V gene, CDR1 is SGHRS and CDR2 is YFSETQ. Trimming at V came to 1 base and at J to 8 bases, leaving 6 bases not matched to a gene. CDR3 residues: CASSLRDRSHEQFF. DNA for the CDR3: TGCGCCAGCAGCTTGAGGGACAGAAGCCATGAGCAGTTCTTC.

V usage is TRBV11-2 and J usage is TRBJ2-3; 10 positions match TRBD2. Per germline, CDR1 SGHAT and CDR2 FQNNGV. Germline trimming cut 1 base from V and 4 bases from J; bases unmatched to any gene: 5. CDR3 length equals 16 residues. The CDR3 is CASSLVGLAGADTQYF. The CDR3 DNA reads TGTGCCAGCAGCTTAGTAGGTCTAGCGGGAGCAGATACGCAGTATTTT.

V is TRBV18 and J is TRBJ1-2; D not certain. V lost 8 bases and J 4 bases, leaving 20 bases between the germline ends. Germline assignment: CDR1 KGHSH and CDR2 LQKENI. CDR3 length: 15 residues. CDR3 DNA sequence: TGTGCCAGCATCCCCGGCGTCGGGTCCTCCTATGGCTACACCTTC. It translates to CASIPGVGSSYGYTF.

The CDR3 region has the DNA TGTGCCAGCTCACCTACGTCGGCCAGGGGCTACACCTTC. Protein product: CASSPTSARGYTF. This chain links TRBV18 with TRBJ1-2; no clear D. The CDR3 length is 13 residues. Trimming took off 3 bases at V and 8 bases at J, with 13 bases between the two ends. Per the germline V gene, CDR1 is KGHSH and CDR2 is LQKENI. The whole variable domain, remainder taken from reference TRBV18 and TRBJ1-2, is NAGVMQNPRHLVRRRGQEARLRCSPMKGHSHVYWYRQLPEEGLKFMVYLQKENIIDESGMPKERFSAEFPKEGPSILRIQQVVRGDSAAYFCASSPTSARGYTFGSGTRLTVV.